In this sample, the clone carrying this T cell receptor (beta chain) turned up a few times. The protocol was immunoSEQ multiplex PCR, while the TCRdb copy is restricted to in-frame clones and leaves out a portion. The profile shows over 100,000 clones, roughly 86% of them singletons. The CDR3 loop spans 15 amino acids. Germline loops: CDR1 MNHNY, CDR2 SVGAGI (reference sequence). The J segment lost 0 bases and the V segment lost 6 bases, leaving 3 bases of the junction unmatched. The record originates from a study of blood T cell repertoires in COVID-19. Material: peripheral blood. This clonotype was obtained from a man aged 35-49 years with active or convalescent COVID-19. V is TRBV6-6 and J is TRBJ2-2, with 8 bases identical to TRBD2. The CDR3 DNA is TGTGCCAGCAGGGCGGGGGGCACGAACACCGGGGAGCTGTTTTTT. Its protein product is CASRAGGTNTGELFF.